The sequence of this TCR beta chain was determined in a study of response to subunit inactivated influenza vaccine. Findings of the study overall: New T cells are recruited in small numbers by each seasonal influenza vaccination, according to the authors' suggestion.

The table lists this clonotype with a few counts. What it recognizes is unknown. TCRdb passed the RT-PCR reads through MiXCR, listing each CDR3 protein once. The sample has about 830,000 distinct CDR3 sequences, less than 20% seen once. Trimming stripped 1 base from V and 4 bases from J, with 13 bases between. There are 15 residues in the CDR3. The germline CDR1 and CDR2 sequences are SEHNR and FQNEAQ (reference sequence). The source material was PBMCs from blood, sampled roughly 5 days after vaccination. V usage is TRBV7-9 and J usage is TRBJ1-1; D not resolved. The TCR was taken from a man in his fifties or sixties who received an inactivated influenza vaccine. The CDR3 loop reads CASSLGPGSTTEAFF. The CDR3, as DNA: TGTGCCAGCAGCTTAGGCCCTGGCAGTACCACTGAAGCTTTCTTT. The whole variable domain, filled in from reference TRBV7-9 and TRBJ1-1, reads DTGVSQNPRHKITKRGQNVTFRCDPISEHNRLYWYRQTLGQGPEFLTYFQNEAQLEKSRLLSDRFSAERPKGSFSTLEIQRTEQGDSAMYLCASSLGPGSTTEAFFGQGTRLTVV.